Shown below are 26 T cell receptor beta chains from a single sample sequenced in a study of blood T cell repertoires in COVID-19. Profiled with immunoSEQ multiplex PCR; TCRdb holds only in-frame clones, not every one. The sample consists of about 100,000 clones, approximately 91% of them appearing once. Source material: peripheral blood. These receptors all stem from a man aged 50-59 years with active COVID-19.

V usage is TRBV3-1 (or the pseudogene TRBV3-2) and J usage is TRBJ1-2; no reliable D call. There are 13 residues in the CDR3. Trimming removed 5 bases from V and 4 bases from J, with 11 bases in between. Germline values: CDR1 LGHDT, CDR2 YNNKEL (reference sequence). CDR3 nucleotide sequence: TGTGCCAGCAGCAAAACAGCACTCTATGGCTACACCTTC. It encodes CASSKTALYGYTF.

The chain carries TRBV11-3 and TRBJ2-3; tentatively, D is TRBD2 (5 bases). Trimming cost V 9 bases and J 0 bases, with 7 bases left between them. CDR1 and CDR2 from the germline V gene are SGHNT and YENEEA. This CDR3 has 12 residues. CDR3 sequence (DNA): TGTGCCAGTGGAGGTAGCACAGATACGCAGTATTTT. This translates into CASGGSTDTQYF.

The chain uses TRBV19 and TRBJ2-7; TRBD2 aligns across 11 bases. The ends lost 3 bases at V and 3 bases at J; junction bases unmatched: 10. Germline V CDR1 and CDR2: LNHDA, SQIVND (reference sequence). The CDR3 length is 17 residues. The chain's CDR3 is CASSIPLSGRVLYEQYV. For the CDR3, the DNA is TGTGCCAGTAGTATCCCTCTTAGCGGGAGGGTCCTCTACGAGCAGTACGTC.

CDR3 DNA: TGTGCCAGCAGCACCCGGGACAGCAACTATGGCTACACCTTC. It yields the protein CASSTRDSNYGYTF. The J gene is TRBJ1-2, the V gene TRBV11-2; 7 nucleotides align to TRBD1. CDR3 length: 14 amino acids. CDR1 is SGHAT, CDR2 FQNNGV, per germline. V was pared by 5 bases and J by 2 bases, with 5 bases of the junction left unmatched. The full variable domain, with the rest looked up from reference TRBV11-2 and TRBJ1-2, is EAGVAQSPRYKIIEKRQSVAFWCNPISGHATLYWYQQILGQGPKLLIQFQNNGVVDDSQLPKDRFSAERLKGVDSTLKIQPAKLEDSAVYLCASSTRDSNYGYTFGSGTRLTVV.

The chain recombines TRBV2 with TRBJ1-2; 8 bases line up with TRBD1. V shed 5 bases, J shed 0 bases, and the junction held 2 bases outside the gene matches. The germline gives CDR1 SNHLY, CDR2 FYNNEI. The CDR3 runs to 14 residues. The CDR3: CASSKQGANYGYTF. The CDR3 nucleotides are TGTGCCAGCAGTAAACAGGGGGCTAACTATGGCTACACCTTC.

The chain recombines TRBV24-1 with TRBJ1-1; 7 bases are a match to TRBD1. CDR3 length: 15 residues. Losses at the gene ends were 4 bases for V and 1 base for J; bases not matched to a gene: 5. Germline-derived CDR1 and CDR2 are KGHDR and SFDVKD. The CDR3 spells CATSDGDSRNTEAFF. The DNA of the CDR3 is TGTGCCACCAGTGACGGGGACAGCAGGAACACTGAAGCTTTCTTT.

The gene calls are TRBV4-2 and TRBJ1-2; TRBD1 aligns across 7 bases. The germline CDR1 and CDR2 sequences are LGHNA and YNFKEQ. This CDR3 has 15 residues. Germline trimming cut 0 bases from V and 4 bases from J; bases unmatched to any gene: 5. CDR3 sequence (DNA): TGTGCCAGCAGCCAAGAACTACAGGGGCCCTATGGCTACACCTTC. Protein sequence: CASSQELQGPYGYTF.

This clone was counted once. J is TRBJ1-5 and V is TRBV7-2, with 9 bases aligning to TRBD1. Germline CDR1 and CDR2: SGHTA and FQGNSA. The CDR3 loop spans 15 amino acids. V shed 5 bases and J 3 bases; nucleotides not matched to a gene: 5. This chain's CDR3 is CASSARTGDNQPQHF. The CDR3 coding sequence is TGTGCCAGCAGCGCCAGGACAGGGGACAATCAGCCCCAGCATTTT.

The chain links TRBV5-1 to TRBJ2-3, with a tentative D call TRBD2 (5 bases). Trimming removed 4 bases from V and 4 bases from J, with 13 bases in between. The length of the CDR3 is 14 residues. CDR1 and CDR2 (germline): SGHRS, YFSETQ. The CDR3 coding sequence is TGCGCCAGCAGCCTCCCCGAGGGATCAGATACGCAGTATTTT. Translation gives CASSLPEGSDTQYF.

Only one count was recorded for this clone. The chain links TRBV5-8 to TRBJ1-5; 9 nucleotides match TRBD1. The CDR3 consists of 16 residues. V was pared by 4 bases and J by 3 bases, with 8 bases of the junction left unmatched. The germline CDR1 and CDR2 sequences are SGHTS and YDEGEE. Here the CDR3 reads CASSGGWTGDNQPQHF. Here the CDR3 DNA reads TGTGCCAGCAGCGGAGGTTGGACAGGGGACAATCAGCCCCAGCATTTT.

The rearrangement uses TRBV5-5 and TRBJ1-4; TRBD1 might be the D (6 bases). This CDR3 contains 16 residues. Trimming left V 2 bases short and J 8 bases short, with 19 bases between. Germline lookup yields CDR1 SGHKS and CDR2 YYEKEE (reference sequence). The CDR3 sequence is CASSFRQQGRGEKLFF. CDR3 DNA sequence: TGTGCCAGCAGCTTCCGGCAACAGGGAAGAGGAGAAAAACTGTTTTTT. The full variable domain, its missing parts supplied by reference TRBV5-5 and TRBJ1-4, is DAGVTQSPTHLIKTRGQQVTLRCSPISGHKSVSWYQQVLGQGPQFIFQYYEKEERGRGNFPDRFSARQFPNYSSELNVNALLLGDSALYLCASSFRQQGRGEKLFFGSGTQLSVL.

The chain links TRBV5-6 to TRBJ2-3; 16 bases are a match to TRBD2. Germline CDR1 SGHDT, CDR2 YYEEEE. The CDR3 is 15 amino acids. V shed 4 bases, J shed 6 bases, and the junction held 2 bases outside the gene matches. The CDR3 reads CASSEGLAGGDTQYF. CDR3 DNA sequence: TGTGCCAGCAGCGAGGGACTAGCGGGAGGGGATACGCAGTATTTT.

V and J are TRBV6-5 and TRBJ2-5; TRBD1 matches 7 bases. With V trimmed by 6 bases and J by 2 bases, 6 bases remained unmatched. CDR1 is MNHEY, CDR2 SVGAGI, per germline. This CDR3 has 14 residues. CDR3 protein: CASRGPGQQETQYF. The CDR3 DNA reads as TGTGCCAGCAGAGGTCCGGGACAGCAAGAGACCCAGTACTTC.

The chain has TRBV4-1 and TRBJ2-5; TRBD2 aligns across 8 bases. The length of the CDR3 is 16 residues. V dropped 1 base and J dropped 2; count of bases not matched to a gene: 6. Germline assignment: CDR1 MGHRA and CDR2 YSYEKL. The CDR3 DNA follows: TGCGCCAGCAGCCAAGGGATTCGGGGGGGACAAGAGACCCAGTACTTC. It yields the protein CASSQGIRGGQETQYF.

CDR3 amino acids: CSGRGGGQETQYF. CDR3 in DNA: TGCAGCGGCCGGGGGGGCGGACAAGAGACCCAGTACTTC. The chain recombines TRBV29-1 with TRBJ2-5; 8 nucleotides align to TRBD2. Germline V lookup: CDR1 SQVTM, CDR2 ANQGSEA. The CDR3 is 13 amino acids. With 7 bases clipped from V and 2 bases from J, the junction kept 6 bases outside the gene matches.

The chain recombines TRBV4-1 with TRBJ2-5; unclear D gene. Germline V CDR1 and CDR2: MGHRA, YSYEKL. This CDR3 spans 16 amino acids. The germline V and J ends were trimmed by 3 bases and 9 bases, with 23 bases remaining between them. The CDR3 coding sequence is TGCGCCAGCAGCCATCGTCCCCAGCGCCTTGAACTGGCCCAGTACTTC. This gives the protein CASSHRPQRLELAQYF.

The J gene is TRBJ1-6, the V gene TRBV9; a weak D match, TRBD1 (5 bases). This CDR3 is built from 16 residues. Trimming took off 3 bases at V and 6 bases at J, with 16 bases between the two ends. Per the germline V gene, CDR1 is SGDLS and CDR2 is YYNGEE. The CDR3 sequence is CASSATPSGGNSPLHF. CDR3 nucleotide sequence: TGTGCCAGCAGCGCCACCCCCTCGGGGGGTAATTCACCCCTCCACTTT.

The chain couples TRBV5-5 to TRBJ2-7; a possible D gene is TRBD1 (5 bases). In germline, CDR1 is SGHKS, CDR2 YYEKEE (reference sequence). The CDR3 totals 13 residues. Trimming removed 1 base from V and 3 bases from J, with 8 bases in between. The CDR3 loop reads CASSLQDNYEQYV. The CDR3 DNA reads TGTGCCAGCAGCTTGCAGGACAACTACGAGCAGTACGTC.

The V gene is TRBV7-8, the J gene TRBJ1-5, with 7 bases identical to TRBD1. Germline assignment: CDR1 SGHVS and CDR2 FQNEAQ. The CDR3 is 13 residues long. V was clipped by 5 bases and J by 7 bases; unmatched bases: 5. CDR3 DNA sequence: TGTGCCAGCAGCCATGACAGGGCCCAGCCCCAGCATTTT. It is translated as CASSHDRAQPQHF.

In its sample, this clone was seen once. CDR3 in amino acids: CASSQTGGPWGYTF. As DNA, the CDR3 is TGTGCCAGCAGTCAAACCGGCGGGCCCTGGGGCTACACCTTC. The genes are TRBV27 and TRBJ1-2; D ambiguous. V was cut by 5 bases and J by 8 bases, with 18 bases left in between. Germline V gives CDR1 MNHEY, CDR2 SMNVEV (reference sequence). There are 14 residues in the CDR3.

The rearrangement uses TRBV6-5 and TRBJ1-3, with no clear D. This CDR3 region has 12 residues. Germline V gene data show CDR1 as MNHEY and CDR2 as SVGAGI. Trimming pared 7 bases from V and 8 bases from J, leaving 12 bases between. The CDR3 nucleotides read TGTGCCAGCACCAACCCCGGGTACACCATATATTTT. Translation: CASTNPGYTIYF.

The V call is TRBV3-1 (or the pseudogene TRBV3-2), the J call TRBJ2-1; 8 positions agree with TRBD2. With 4 bases clipped from V and 4 bases from J, the junction kept 15 bases outside the gene matches. In germline, CDR1 is LGHDT, CDR2 YNNKEL (reference sequence). This CDR3 has 18 amino acids. DNA of the CDR3: TGTGCCAGCAGCCCTGCCAGTGGGACTAGAGGTGGGTACAATGAGCAGTTCTTC. It encodes CASSPASGTRGGYNEQFF.

The chain recombines TRBV28 with TRBJ1-1; D is perhaps TRBD1 (6 bases). The CDR3 runs to 11 residues. CDR1 and CDR2 from the germline V gene are MDHEN and SYDVKM. Trimming removed 10 bases at V and 3 bases at J, with 9 bases between. CDR3: CATTGHTEAFF. In DNA, the CDR3 is TGTGCCACCACAGGGCACACTGAAGCTTTCTTT.

The chain links TRBV7-8 to TRBJ2-3, with 8 bases aligning to TRBD2. V was clipped by 6 bases and J by 2 bases; unmatched bases: 13. The germline CDR1 and CDR2 sequences are SGHVS and FQNEAQ. CDR3 length equals 17 residues. CDR3 nucleotides: TGTGCCAGCAGGCGAAAGCCAGCGGGAGTCGACACAGATACGCAGTATTTT. This translates into CASRRKPAGVDTDTQYF.

The V gene is TRBV7-9, the J gene TRBJ2-7, with 9 bases aligning to TRBD1. Looked up from germline, CDR1 is SEHNR and CDR2 is FQNEAQ (reference sequence). The trim removed 7 bases at V and 1 base at J, leaving 5 bases unmatched. The CDR3 runs 14 residues. CDR3: CASTRDRASYEQYF. CDR3 nucleotides: TGTGCCAGCACTCGGGACAGGGCATCCTACGAGCAGTACTTC.

The genes are TRBV19 and TRBJ1-1, with D possibly being TRBD1 (6 bases). Germline values: CDR1 LNHDA, CDR2 SQIVND (reference sequence). This CDR3 is built from 15 residues. The ends were cut back, 5 bases at V and 6 bases at J, with 19 bases in the middle. CDR3 loop: CASSPTQKQGPEAFF. CDR3 sequence (DNA): TGTGCCAGTAGTCCCACGCAAAAACAGGGACCTGAAGCTTTCTTT.